This TCR beta chain was sequenced for a study of T cell changes during pregnancy in multiple sclerosis. This clone was observed once. V gave up 3 bases and J gave up 4 bases; unmatched junction bases: 7. The CDR3 sequence is 16 residues long. Germline V gives CDR1 MNHEY, CDR2 SMNVEV (reference sequence). This table comes from immunoSEQ multiplex PCR, and its TCRdb copy is limited to in-frame clones, with some not included. The sample lists some 56,000 clones, roughly 90% occurring once. The sample consisted of CD4+ T cells from peripheral blood mononuclear cells, taken after pregnancy. V gene TRBV27 combines with J gene TRBJ2-1; the match to TRBD2 covers 9 bases. This clonotype originated in a female donor with multiple sclerosis, enrolled in a pregnancy study. CDR3 amino acids: CASSLERGDLYNEQFF. The CDR3 DNA is TGTGCCAGCAGTTTGGAGCGGGGGGACCTTTACAATGAGCAGTTCTTC.